The rows below give T cell receptor beta chains drawn from one sample of a study. From the RT-PCR reads, TCRdb called clonotypes with MiXCR, one entry per CDR3 protein. This table holds more than 550,000 distinct CDR3 sequences, more than 13% found once. Material for sequencing was memory CD4+ T cells from blood. These receptors were taken from a female donor in good health, serving as a healthy control. The CDR3 runs from the conserved cysteine through the conserved F or W. The D gene is left open where the match is weak. Clone sizes are given selectively: once, few, many, or a class where the clone is expanded.

clone_size d_call cdr3_length j_call v_call cdr3_nt cdr3_aa
- - 13 TRBJ1-2 TRBV6-5 TGTGCCAGCAGCCGGGACGGTGGATATGGCTACACCTTC CASSRDGGYGYTF
many - 13 TRBJ2-1 TRBV9 TGTGCCAGCAGCGCGGGTTCGTACAATGAGCAGTTCTTC CASSAGSYNEQFF
- - 13 TRBJ1-2 TRBV14 TGTGCCAGCAGCCAATCGTGGGAGGCTGGCTACACCTTC CASSQSWEAGYTF
- TRBD2 17 TRBJ2-4 TRBV6-2/TRBV6-3 TGTGCCAGCAGTCCCCCTCGGGGGGGGATTGCCAAAAACATTCAGTACTTC CASSPPRGGIAKNIQYF
few - 11 TRBJ2-5 TRBV6-2/TRBV6-3 TGTGCCAGCAGTCAGGGCAAGACCCAGTACTTC CASSQGKTQYF
few - 14 TRBJ2-2 TRBV18 TGTGCCAGCTCACCACCTTCTTACCCCGGGGAGCTGTTTTTT CASSPPSYPGELFF
few - 14 TRBJ2-5 TRBV4-1 TGCGCCAGCAGGAGTGAGAGGGCCCAAGAGACCCAGTACTTC CASRSERAQETQYF
many - 12 TRBJ2-1 TRBV18 TGTGCCAGCTTAGGTCCGTACAATGAGCAGTTCTTC CASLGPYNEQFF
few - 15 TRBJ2-5 TRBV7-2 TGTGCCAGCAGCTTAGCGGGGAGTACCCAAGAGACCCAGTACTTC CASSLAGSTQETQYF
- - 13 TRBJ1-5 TRBV28 TGTGCCACAAGGGGGGCATCCAATCAGCCCCAGCATTTT CATRGASNQPQHF
few - 15 TRBJ1-6 TRBV7-2 TGTGCCAGCAGCTTTGCGGGGGGCGTCAATTCACCCCTCCACTTT CASSFAGGVNSPLHF
- - 15 TRBJ1-4 TRBV20-1 TGCAGTGCTAGAGAAACCAGGGCGGGGAGTGAAAAACTGCTTTTT CSARETRAGSEKLLF
many TRBD1 15 TRBJ1-2 TRBV27 TGTGCCAGCAGTAGCGGACAGGGCCCCCTGTATGGCTACACCTTC CASSSGQGPLYGYTF
few - 13 TRBJ1-6 TRBV7-8 TGTGCCAGCAGGGGTCAATCAGGTTCACCCCTCCACTTT CASRGQSGSPLHF
many TRBD2 16 TRBJ2-1 TRBV7-3 TGTGCCAGCAGCTCAGTAGCGGGAAGGATCTACAATGAGCAGTTCTTC CASSSVAGRIYNEQFF
- - 16 TRBJ2-5 TRBV7-2 TGTGCCAGCAGCTTAATGGCACGTCGGGGGCAAGAGACCCAGTACTTC CASSLMARRGQETQYF
few TRBD1 14 TRBJ2-1 TRBV10-3 TGTGCCATCACTCGGGACAGGGAATTGGATGAGCAGTTCTTC CAITRDRELDEQFF
many TRBD2 15 TRBJ2-7 TRBV10-3 TGTGCCATCAGTTTCTCTAGCGGGGGGGCTTACGAGCAGTACTTC CAISFSSGGAYEQYF
many TRBD2 15 TRBJ2-3 TRBV20-1 TGCAGTGCCGAACCTGGGACTAGCGTCCCAGATACGCAGTATTTT CSAEPGTSVPDTQYF
few - 17 TRBJ1-2 TRBV6-5 TGTGCCAGCAGTTATCGGCCCCCGGCAAGCGGAAACTATGGCTACACCTTC CASSYRPPASGNYGYTF
- - 15 TRBJ1-1 TRBV28 TGTGCCAGCAGTCCGCCGTTGGGCAGGTCCCCTGAAGCTTTCTTT CASSPPLGRSPEAFF
- TRBD2 15 TRBJ2-7 TRBV20-1 TGCAGTGCTGGCTCCGGGGCGGGAGCGTCGAACGAGCAGTACTTC CSAGSGAGASNEQYF
- - 14 TRBJ2-7 TRBV5-1 TGCGCCAGCAGCTTGGCCCGGTACCTAACCGAGCAGTACTTC CASSLARYLTEQYF
many - 8 TRBJ2-3 TRBV20-1 TGCAGTGCCAGAAATGAGTATTTT CSARNEYF
once - 16 TRBJ1-1 TRBV6-6 TGTGCCAGCAGTTACTCGAATGGGGGAGAAAGGCCTGAAGCTTTCTTT CASSYSNGGERPEAFF
many - 14 TRBJ1-2 TRBV5-1 TGCGCCAGCGGCTTGGACAGTCCTAACTATGGCTACACCTTC CASGLDSPNYGYTF
many TRBD1 16 TRBJ1-2 TRBV12-3/TRBV12-4 TGTGCCAGCAGCACGCCGCCGGGACAGGGGGCGAAGGGCTACACCTTC CASSTPPGQGAKGYTF
- TRBD1 14 TRBJ2-3 TRBV12-3/TRBV12-4 TGTGCCAGCAGACGACAGGGGTCAGGAGATACGCAGTATTTT CASRRQGSGDTQYF
many - 12 TRBJ2-3 TRBV20-1 TGCAGTGCTTGGAGATACACAGATACGCAGTATTTT CSAWRYTDTQYF
- - 14 TRBJ1-2 TRBV28 TGTGCCAGCAGTTTAGTGGACATCTCGAGTGGCTACACCTTC CASSLVDISSGYTF
many TRBD1 15 TRBJ1-6 TRBV6-5 TGTGCCAGCACCGGAACAGGGGGCCGAGATTCACCCCTCCACTTT CASTGTGGRDSPLHF
many - 15 TRBJ1-1 TRBV20-1 TGCAGTGCTAGGGATATCAGGCTGGCGGGCACTGAAGCTTTCTTT CSARDIRLAGTEAFF
many TRBD1 15 TRBJ1-4 TRBV20-1 TGCAGTGCTAGAGCCGGGGGGACAGGTGGTGAAAAACTGTTTTTT CSARAGGTGGEKLFF
many - 14 TRBJ1-5 TRBV29-1 TGCAGCGTTCGCGGGACGGTGGGCAATCAGCCCCAGCATTTT CSVRGTVGNQPQHF
- TRBD2 18 TRBJ2-1 TRBV20-1 TGCAGTGCTCACATTGCTAGCGGGAGATATCCCGTATACAATGAGCAGTTCTTC CSAHIASGRYPVYNEQFF
many TRBD2 16 TRBJ2-5 TRBV11-1 TGTGCCAGCAGCTTGGGTAGCGGGAGGTTAGGGGAGACCCAGTACTTC CASSLGSGRLGETQYF
many - 15 TRBJ2-1 TRBV10-2 TGCGCCAGCAGTGAGCTGGGTAACCCCTACAATGAGCAGTTCTTC CASSELGNPYNEQFF
- - 12 TRBJ1-1 TRBV7-9 TGTGCCAGCAGCTTACGGGGTTTTGAAGCTTTCTTT CASSLRGFEAFF
- - 16 TRBJ1-3 TRBV15 TGTGCCACCAGCAGAGATCGGGGGCTATCCGGAAACACCATATATTTT CATSRDRGLSGNTIYF
- - 13 TRBJ2-3 TRBV3-1 TGTGCCAGCAGCCACGGGATGGGCAATACGCAGTATTTT CASSHGMGNTQYF
- TRBD2 14 TRBJ2-7 TRBV7-8 TGTGCCAGCAGCCAACTAGCGATCTCCTACGAGCAGTACTTC CASSQLAISYEQYF
- - 13 TRBJ1-1 TRBV6-6 TGTGCCAGAACCCCGACAGGGAACACTGAAGCTTTCTTT CARTPTGNTEAFF
once - 16 TRBJ1-4 TRBV19 TGTGCCAGTAGTATGAATCCGCGAGGGGTTAATGAAAAACTGTTTTTT CASSMNPRGVNEKLFF
few TRBD1 15 TRBJ1-5 TRBV12-3/TRBV12-4 TGTGCCACTCCTGGCCGGGACAGGATTAATCAGCCCCAGCATTTT CATPGRDRINQPQHF
many TRBD1 15 TRBJ1-2 TRBV6-1 TGTGCCAGCAGTGAATGGGGCCAGGGGGCCGTTGGCTACACCTTC CASSEWGQGAVGYTF
many TRBD2 14 TRBJ2-3 TRBV5-1 TGCGCCAGCAAACTCCGGGGGGAATCAGATACGCAGTATTTT CASKLRGESDTQYF
few - 12 TRBJ2-7 TRBV12-3/TRBV12-4 TGTGCCAGCAGTTTAATCTCATCTCAGCAGTACTTC CASSLISSQQYF
- - 16 TRBJ2-5 TRBV15 TGTGCCACCAGCAGAGGGGGATATGGCCCACAAGAGACCCAGTACTTC CATSRGGYGPQETQYF
few - 12 TRBJ1-2 TRBV5-8 TGTGCCAGCAGCTTGGGTGTGGAGGGCTACACCTTC CASSLGVEGYTF
- TRBD1 16 TRBJ2-1 TRBV5-1 TGCGCCAGCAGCTTGGGTGCCGGGACAGACCCCAATGAGCAGTTCTTC CASSLGAGTDPNEQFF
- - 13 TRBJ1-5 TRBV20-1 TGCAGTGCTAGGGAGAGGGTCAATCAGCCCCAGCATTTT CSARERVNQPQHF
many - 13 TRBJ2-2 TRBV12-3/TRBV12-4 TGTGCCAGCAGAGGTCAGGGGTCCGGGGAGCTGTTTTTT CASRGQGSGELFF
few TRBD1 13 TRBJ1-6 TRBV29-1 TGCAGCGTTGGGACAGGGGGAAATTCACCCCTCCACTTT CSVGTGGNSPLHF
few - 12 TRBJ1-5 TRBV20-1 TGCAGTGTCGGGGGCAGGGACCAGCCCCAGCATTTT CSVGGRDQPQHF
few - 12 TRBJ2-2 TRBV9 TGTGCCAGCAGCAAGGGACCCGGGGAGCTGTTTTTT CASSKGPGELFF